This is a list of T cell receptor beta chains from one sample in a study of OX40 agonist ivuxolimab in advanced cancers. TCRdb's copy holds only in-frame clones and misses some; the assay was immunoSEQ multiplex PCR. The sample shows almost 80,000 clones, around 87% of them seen only once. The starting material was CD4+ or CD8+ T cells sorted from blood, obtained in a trial of the OX40 agonist ivuxolimab. The receptors stem from an adult with an advanced solid tumor such as melanoma, head and neck, liver or kidney cancer. The CDR3 runs from the conserved cysteine through the conserved F or W. Each record gives: D gene, CDR3 length, J gene, clone size, V gene, CDR3 DNA, CDR3 protein. D genes are given only for firm matches. Some rows mark clone size as missing; the rest say once, few, many or name a class of expanded clone.

D: -
length: 14
J: TRBJ2-3
size: -
V: TRBV7-8
DNA: TGTGCCAGCAGCTTAGTGTCGATGGGAGATACGCAGTATTTT
CDR3: CASSLVSMGDTQYF

D: TRBD2
length: 16
J: TRBJ2-3
size: once
V: TRBV12-5
DNA: TGTGCTAGTGGTTTGGTACTAGCGGGAAACACAGATACGCAGTATTTT
CDR3: CASGLVLAGNTDTQYF

D: -
length: 15
J: TRBJ2-3
size: -
V: TRBV5-4
DNA: TGTGCCAGCAGCTTGCAGGTGCAATCGACAGATACGCAGTATTTT
CDR3: CASSLQVQSTDTQYF

D: TRBD1
length: 16
J: TRBJ1-3
size: -
V: TRBV6-6
DNA: TGTGCCAGCAGTTACGGATTCGGGACAGCTGGAAACACCATATATTTT
CDR3: CASSYGFGTAGNTIYF

D: -
length: 16
J: TRBJ1-2
size: -
V: TRBV5-6
DNA: TGTGCCAGCAGCTTAATGAGTCAGCTCCGAAACTATGGCTACACCTTC
CDR3: CASSLMSQLRNYGYTF

D: -
length: 16
J: TRBJ2-5
size: -
V: TRBV4-1
DNA: TGCGCCAGCAGCCAACCGAGGGGGGGACTTCAAGAGACCCAGTACTTC
CDR3: CASSQPRGGLQETQYF

D: TRBD1
length: 15
J: TRBJ2-7
size: once
V: TRBV28
DNA: TGTGCCAGCAGTTTCGTCGGGACAGGGGGGAAGAAGCAGTACTTC
CDR3: CASSFVGTGGKKQYF

D: -
length: 14
J: TRBJ1-2
size: -
V: TRBV19
DNA: TGTGCCAGTATTTCGGACAGTCGTAACTATGGCTACACCTTC
CDR3: CASISDSRNYGYTF

D: -
length: 17
J: TRBJ1-4
size: -
V: TRBV10-3
DNA: TGTGCCATCAGCGATGGTCTTGGAGGGGCAACTAATGAAAAACTGTTTTTT
CDR3: CAISDGLGGATNEKLFF

D: TRBD2
length: 16
J: TRBJ2-1
size: -
V: TRBV11-2
DNA: TGTGCCAGCACCCTAGGCCTAGCGGGAGTTCAGCATGAGCAGTTCTTC
CDR3: CASTLGLAGVQHEQFF

D: -
length: 15
J: TRBJ1-5
size: few
V: TRBV4-1
DNA: TGCGCCAGCAGCCAACTTGCAGGGGTCAATCAGCCCCAGCATTTT
CDR3: CASSQLAGVNQPQHF

D: TRBD1
length: 13
J: TRBJ1-1
size: -
V: TRBV5-5
DNA: TGTGCCAGCACGGGACAGGGGAACACTGAAGCTTTCTTT
CDR3: CASTGQGNTEAFF

D: TRBD1
length: 14
J: TRBJ1-5
size: once
V: TRBV18
DNA: TGTGCCAGCTCGCCGACAGGGGTCAATCAGCCCCAGCATTTT
CDR3: CASSPTGVNQPQHF

D: TRBD2
length: 18
J: TRBJ2-5
size: -
V: TRBV10-3
DNA: TGTGCCATCAGCTCCGGGACTAGCGGGATAGATGGTCAAGAGACCCAGTACTTC
CDR3: CAISSGTSGIDGQETQYF

D: TRBD2
length: 15
J: TRBJ2-1
size: -
V: TRBV6-1
DNA: TGTGCCAGCACTCAGCCCGGGGGGTACTACAATGAGCAGTTCTTC
CDR3: CASTQPGGYYNEQFF

D: -
length: 13
J: TRBJ1-1
size: -
V: TRBV2
DNA: TGTGCCAGCAGTGAATTAGAGACCACTGAAGCTTTCTTT
CDR3: CASSELETTEAFF

D: -
length: 14
J: TRBJ2-1
size: -
V: TRBV2
DNA: TGTGCCAGCCGGCATGGGTTCGAGGTTGGGGAGCAGTTCTTC
CDR3: CASRHGFEVGEQFF

D: TRBD2
length: 14
J: TRBJ2-1
size: -
V: TRBV28
DNA: TGTGCCAGCAGAAGGACTAGCGGGAGGGTTGAGCAGTTCTTC
CDR3: CASRRTSGRVEQFF

D: -
length: 14
J: TRBJ2-2
size: -
V: TRBV10-1
DNA: TGCGCCAGCAGCCCTGGACAGAACACCGGGGAGCTGTTTTTT
CDR3: CASSPGQNTGELFF

D: -
length: 14
J: TRBJ2-1
size: -
V: TRBV2
DNA: TGTGCCAGCAGTGATAGACTAGTAGACAATGAGCAGTTCTTC
CDR3: CASSDRLVDNEQFF

D: TRBD1
length: 14
J: TRBJ1-1
size: -
V: TRBV7-9
DNA: TGTGCCAGCAAAGACAGGGTCGGGAACACTGAAGCTTTCTTT
CDR3: CASKDRVGNTEAFF

D: -
length: 14
J: TRBJ1-3
size: -
V: TRBV5-4
DNA: TGTGCCAGCAGCTCAGGAATCAGTGGAAACACCATATATTTT
CDR3: CASSSGISGNTIYF

D: -
length: 17
J: TRBJ1-5
size: -
V: TRBV5-8
DNA: TGTGCCAGCAGCCTGAAGGGGCAGGGCCGGGGCAATCAGCCCCAGCATTTT
CDR3: CASSLKGQGRGNQPQHF

D: -
length: 17
J: TRBJ2-5
size: -
V: TRBV7-8
DNA: TGTGCCAGCAGCTTAGCGCATTCGTATAGGGTTGGGGAGACCCAGTACTTC
CDR3: CASSLAHSYRVGETQYF

D: -
length: 16
J: TRBJ2-3
size: -
V: TRBV4-3
DNA: TGCGCCAGCAGCCAAGATCTGGGACCGTACACAGATACGCAGTATTTT
CDR3: CASSQDLGPYTDTQYF

D: TRBD1
length: 13
J: TRBJ1-2
size: few
V: TRBV4-2
DNA: TGTGCCAGCAGCCAAGCAGGGGGCGAGGGCTACACCTTC
CDR3: CASSQAGGEGYTF

D: -
length: 13
J: TRBJ2-7
size: -
V: TRBV10-3
DNA: TGTGCCATCAGTGAGCGGGAGCTCGACGAGCAGTACTTC
CDR3: CAISERELDEQYF

D: -
length: 13
J: TRBJ2-2
size: once
V: TRBV9
DNA: TGTGCCAGCAGCGTTCTCGACACCGGGGAGCTGTTTTTT
CDR3: CASSVLDTGELFF

D: -
length: 15
J: TRBJ1-3
size: -
V: TRBV5-1
DNA: TGCGCCAGCAGCGCCATGGGGCCATCTGGAAACACCATATATTTT
CDR3: CASSAMGPSGNTIYF

D: TRBD2
length: 16
J: TRBJ2-1
size: few
V: TRBV7-9
DNA: TGTGCCAGCAGCGGACTAGCGGGAGGGAATTACAATGAGCAGTTCTTC
CDR3: CASSGLAGGNYNEQFF

D: TRBD1
length: 16
J: TRBJ2-1
size: -
V: TRBV7-3
DNA: TGTGCCAGCAGCCGTCAATGGGGACAGGGGGGTGGTGAGCAGTTCTTC
CDR3: CASSRQWGQGGGEQFF

D: -
length: 12
J: TRBJ2-1
size: -
V: TRBV11-1
DNA: TGTGCCAGCAGCTCCCTAAACTACGAGCAGTTCTTC
CDR3: CASSSLNYEQFF

D: -
length: 12
J: TRBJ2-3
size: -
V: TRBV5-4
DNA: TGTGCCAGCAGCTTGTTGTCCGATACGCAGTATTTT
CDR3: CASSLLSDTQYF

D: -
length: 13
J: TRBJ1-1
size: -
V: TRBV28
DNA: TGTGCCAGCAGCCTAGGTAGCAACACTGAAGCTTTCTTT
CDR3: CASSLGSNTEAFF

D: -
length: 12
J: TRBJ2-7
size: once
V: TRBV5-1
DNA: TGCGCCAGCAGCTTGGTGGGGAACGAGCAGTACTTC
CDR3: CASSLVGNEQYF

D: TRBD1
length: 13
J: TRBJ1-4
size: -
V: TRBV2
DNA: TGTGCCAGCCAACAGGGGGTCTTTGAAAAACTGTTTTTT
CDR3: CASQQGVFEKLFF

D: TRBD1
length: 14
J: TRBJ1-4
size: -
V: TRBV28
DNA: TGTGCCAGCAGCGCGGGACAGGTTAATGAAAAACTGTTTTTT
CDR3: CASSAGQVNEKLFF

D: TRBD1
length: 15
J: TRBJ2-7
size: -
V: TRBV28
DNA: TGTGCCAGCAGGTCCGGGACAGGGGGCAACTACGAGCAGTACTTC
CDR3: CASRSGTGGNYEQYF

D: TRBD1
length: 15
J: TRBJ2-5
size: -
V: TRBV5-1
DNA: TGCGCCAGCAGCTTTTCTGGACAGGGAGGAGAGACCCAGTACTTC
CDR3: CASSFSGQGGETQYF

D: -
length: 16
J: TRBJ2-1
size: -
V: TRBV27
DNA: TGTGCCAGCAGTTTAAGCAGCCGGTATAACGCCAATGAGCAGTTCTTC
CDR3: CASSLSSRYNANEQFF

D: -
length: 11
J: TRBJ2-3
size: -
V: TRBV7-2
DNA: TGTGCCAGCAGAAGGACAGATACGCAGTATTTT
CDR3: CASRRTDTQYF

D: -
length: 12
J: TRBJ2-7
size: once
V: TRBV5-1
DNA: TGCGCCAGCAGCTTGGATGCTTACGAGCAGTACTTC
CDR3: CASSLDAYEQYF

D: -
length: 12
J: TRBJ2-1
size: -
V: TRBV29-1
DNA: TGCAGCGCCGGAACGGGTCCCAATGAGCAGTTCTTC
CDR3: CSAGTGPNEQFF

D: TRBD1
length: 14
J: TRBJ2-7
size: -
V: TRBV10-3
DNA: TGTGCCACCGGACAGGAGATTTACTCCTACGAGCAGTACTTC
CDR3: CATGQEIYSYEQYF